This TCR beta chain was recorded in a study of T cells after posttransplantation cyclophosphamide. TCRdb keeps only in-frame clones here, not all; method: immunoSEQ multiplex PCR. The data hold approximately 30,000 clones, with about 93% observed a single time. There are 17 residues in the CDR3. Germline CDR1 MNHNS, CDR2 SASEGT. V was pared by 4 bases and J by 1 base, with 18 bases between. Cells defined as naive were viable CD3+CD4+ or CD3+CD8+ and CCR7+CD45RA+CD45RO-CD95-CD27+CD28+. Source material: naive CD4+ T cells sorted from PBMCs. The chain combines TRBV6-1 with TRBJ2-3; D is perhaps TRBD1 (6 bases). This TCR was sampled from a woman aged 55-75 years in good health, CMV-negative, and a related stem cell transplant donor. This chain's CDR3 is CASSGAGVSSGTDTQYF. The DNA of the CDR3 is TGTGCCAGCAGTGGGGCAGGGGTCTCTTCAGGCACAGATACGCAGTATTTT.